Each of the 21 T cell receptor beta chains below was sequenced from the same sample in a study of blood T cell repertoires in COVID-19. The assay was immunoSEQ multiplex PCR, and TCRdb's table has in-frame clones only and misses some. This sample has roughly 230,000 clones, with roughly 80% found just once. Material: peripheral blood. Receptors originate from a woman aged 80 or over with acute or convalescent COVID-19.

The rearrangement joins TRBV6-1 to TRBJ2-1, with 8 bases lining up with TRBD1. This CDR3 is built from 14 residues. Germline CDR1 and CDR2: MNHNS and SASEGT. The V gene end was trimmed by 2 bases and the J gene end by 5 bases; junction bases not matched to a gene: 2. This CDR3 reads CASSEHRGDNEQFF. The CDR3 coding sequence is TGTGCCAGCAGTGAACACAGGGGGGACAATGAGCAGTTCTTC.

CDR3 sequence (DNA): TGCGCCAGCAGCTTTAGCGGGGACAGGGGCGTCGACAATGAGCAGTTCTTC. Its translation: CASSFSGDRGVDNEQFF. The chain couples TRBV5-1 to TRBJ2-1; 10 nucleotides line up with TRBD1. V was clipped by 2 bases and J by 5 bases; unmatched bases: 10. The CDR3 length is 17 residues. From germline, CDR1 is SGHRS and CDR2 YFSETQ.

The chain links TRBV6-1 to TRBJ2-3; the match to TRBD1 covers 8 bases. With V trimmed by 4 bases and J by 2 bases, 14 bases remained unmatched. The CDR3 covers 18 residues. Germline-derived CDR1 and CDR2 are MNHNS and SASEGT. As DNA, the CDR3 is TGTGCCAGCAGTGGAATCATAACAGGGGGAATCTACACAGATACGCAGTATTTT. It encodes CASSGIITGGIYTDTQYF.

This clone was counted a few times. V gene TRBV23-1 combines with J gene TRBJ1-1; 8 bases are a match to TRBD1. TRBV23-1 is an ORF, with its function uncertain. V shed 4 bases and J 4 bases; nucleotides not matched to a gene: 8. This CDR3 has 15 residues. DNA for the CDR3: TGCGCCAGCAGTCTCCAATGGCAGGGGGCCACTGAAGCTTTCTTT. Its protein product is CASSLQWQGATEAFF.

The V call is TRBV19, the J call TRBJ2-1; maybe TRBD1 (6 bases). Germline values: CDR1 LNHDA, CDR2 SQIVND (reference sequence). CDR3 length: 14 amino acids. Trimming stripped 9 bases from V and 5 bases from J, with 17 bases between. DNA for the CDR3: TGTGCCAGCCAACGTAAACGACAGGACAATGAGCAGTTCTTC. It yields the protein CASQRKRQDNEQFF.

With respect to this clone: Compared with germline, one end of the junction differs, possibly owing to a read error. The chain uses TRBV3-1 (or the pseudogene TRBV3-2) and TRBJ2-1; 10 nucleotides agree with TRBD2. Germline assignment: CDR1 LGHDT and CDR2 YNNKEL (reference sequence). The CDR3 sequence is 18 residues long. The DNA of the CDR3 is TGTGCCAGCAGCCCCTTCGTCTTGAGCGGGGGGGCCTATAATGAGCAGTTCTTC. Its protein is CASSPFVLSGGAYNEQFF.

In DNA, the CDR3 is TGTGCCAGCAGTAAGGACTTTTTGAACACCGGGGAGCTGTTTTTT. It yields the protein CASSKDFLNTGELFF. The rearrangement uses TRBV27 and TRBJ2-2; D might be TRBD2 (5 bases). The germline gives CDR1 MNHEY, CDR2 SMNVEV (reference sequence). V lost 5 bases, J lost 1 base, and 11 bases lay in between. The CDR3 loop spans 15 amino acids.

This clone appeared a single time. This chain joins TRBV4-1 and TRBJ2-3; TRBD1 might be the D (6 bases). CDR3 size: 16 residues. V gave up 0 bases and J gave up 1 base, with 11 bases separating them. Per germline, CDR1 MGHRA and CDR2 YSYEKL. As DNA, the CDR3 is TGCGCCAGCAGCCAAGATAGGGGGAGTCGCACAGATACGCAGTATTTT. This codes for CASSQDRGSRTDTQYF.

This chain uses TRBV19 with TRBJ1-2, with D perhaps matching TRBD1 (5 bases). Trimming pared 4 bases from V and 4 bases from J, leaving 13 bases between. Germline loops: CDR1 LNHDA, CDR2 SQIVND (reference sequence). This CDR3 has 14 residues. This CDR3 reads CASSTDLRVYGYTF. The CDR3 DNA reads TGTGCCAGTAGTACGGACCTCAGGGTCTATGGCTACACCTTC.

V and J are TRBV9 and TRBJ2-7, with TRBD2 identical over 7 bases. The germline V gene has CDR1 SGDLS and CDR2 YYNGEE. The CDR3 loop spans 14 amino acids. V lost 3 bases, J lost 7 bases, and 10 bases stayed unmatched. The CDR3 DNA reads TGTGCCAGCAGCGAAACTAGCGCCCTGGGGGAGCAGTACTTC. It is translated as CASSETSALGEQYF.

The table lists this clone with a count of one. The chain recombines TRBV25-1 with TRBJ2-3; 10 nucleotides line up with TRBD2. Trimming took 6 bases from V and 4 from J; bases not matched to a gene: 4. CDR3 length: 14 residues. Per the germline V gene, CDR1 is MGHDK and CDR2 is SYGVNS. The CDR3 reads CASRPSGSPDTQYF. The CDR3 nucleotides read TGTGCCAGCAGGCCTAGCGGGAGCCCAGATACGCAGTATTTT. The full variable domain, its missing parts supplied by reference TRBV25-1 and TRBJ2-3, is EADIYQTPRYLVIGTGKKITLECSQTMGHDKMYWYQQDPGMELHLIHYSYGVNSTEKGDLSSESTVSRIRTEHFPLTLESARPSHTSQYLCASRPSGSPDTQYFGPGTRLTVL.

Comments on this clone: The junction differs from germline at one of its ends, possibly a read error. The chain carries TRBV15 and TRBJ2-5; 8 bases agree with TRBD2. This CDR3 comprises 15 residues. Germline V gene lookup returns CDR1 LNHNV and CDR2 YYDKDF (reference sequence). The CDR3 protein is CATSRDVEAGGLSHF. DNA for the CDR3: TGTGCCACCAGCAGAGATGTGGAGGCGGGGGGTCTATCCCACTTC. Based on the CDR3 plus reference TRBV15 and TRBJ2-5, the full variable domain is DAMVIQNPRYQVTQFGKPVTLSCSQTLNHNVMYWYQQKSSQAPKLLFHYYDKDFNNEADTPDNFQSRRPNTSFCFLDIRSPGLGDTAMYLCATSRDVEAGGLSHFGPGTRLLVL.

The chain joins TRBV10-3 to TRBJ2-3, with a possible D match to TRBD2 (5 bases). Germline assignment: CDR1 ENHRY and CDR2 SYGVKD. The CDR3 extends over 14 amino acids. V dropped 10 bases and J dropped 6 bases, with 20 bases sitting between them. The DNA for the CDR3 is TGTGCCACAAACCCAACGGGGTTGGGCGATACGCAGTATTTT. It encodes CATNPTGLGDTQYF.

The chain has TRBV5-1 and TRBJ1-1; no firm D call. From germline, CDR1 is SGHRS and CDR2 YFSETQ. Trimming took 4 bases from V and 1 from J, leaving 20 bases between them. The CDR3 loop spans 17 amino acids. The CDR3 sequence is CASSPVSRLTPNTEAFF. DNA for the CDR3: TGCGCCAGCAGCCCGGTGTCGAGGTTGACCCCGAACACTGAAGCTTTCTTT.

On this clone itself: The sample contains more than one DNA sequence encoding this CDR3. V gene TRBV19 combines with J gene TRBJ2-1, with 11 bases that match TRBD2. This CDR3 spans 15 amino acids. Germline CDR1 LNHDA, CDR2 SQIVND (reference sequence). V was clipped by 5 bases and J by 4 bases; unmatched bases: 4. CDR3 in DNA: TGTGCCAGTAGTCCCCTAGCGGGGGGATACAATGAGCAGTTCTTC. Translated: CASSPLAGGYNEQFF.

This clone occurred a few times. V usage is TRBV11-2 and J usage is TRBJ1-2, with TRBD1 matching 7 bases. Trimming removed 8 bases from V and 4 bases from J; junction bases left unmatched: 10. The CDR3 runs to 14 residues. CDR1 and CDR2 (germline): SGHAT, FQNNGV. The CDR3 here is CASGQGQRVYGYTF. The CDR3 DNA reads TGTGCCAGCGGCCAGGGACAGAGAGTCTATGGCTACACCTTC. The full variable domain, with the rest looked up from reference TRBV11-2 and TRBJ1-2, is EAGVAQSPRYKIIEKRQSVAFWCNPISGHATLYWYQQILGQGPKLLIQFQNNGVVDDSQLPKDRFSAERLKGVDSTLKIQPAKLEDSAVYLCASGQGQRVYGYTFGSGTRLTVV.

This chain links TRBV5-5 with TRBJ1-2; D gene ambiguous. Germline CDR1 and CDR2: SGHKS and YYEKEE (reference sequence). CDR3 length equals 13 residues. Between the trimmed V and J ends, which lost 4 bases and 4 bases, there was a span of 11 bases. As DNA, the CDR3 is TGTGCCAGCAGCCTGGTGGAGTCCTATGGCTACACCTTC. Its protein product is CASSLVESYGYTF.

In this sample, this clone turned up once. This sequence joins TRBV5-4 and TRBJ2-2; weak D call: TRBD2 (7 bases). The ends were cut back, 2 bases at V and 2 bases at J, with 13 bases in the middle. The CDR3 is 16 residues long. Per the germline V gene, CDR1 is SGHNT and CDR2 is YYREEE (reference sequence). The CDR3 here is CASSLLGGPNTGELFF. CDR3 bases: TGTGCCAGCAGCTTACTCGGGGGGCCCAACACCGGGGAGCTGTTTTTT.

V gene TRBV27 combines with J gene TRBJ1-3, with 7 bases lining up with TRBD1. The V gene's germline CDR1 is MNHEY and CDR2 SMNVEV (reference sequence). Germline trimming cut 6 bases from V and 0 bases from J; bases unmatched to any gene: 8. The CDR3 extends over 16 amino acids. CDR3 bases: TGTGCCAGCAGCCCACAGGGGATGAGCTCTGGAAACACCATATATTTT. It encodes CASSPQGMSSGNTIYF.

The CDR3 sequence: CSASLAGAREQYF. The DNA for the CDR3 is TGCAGTGCTAGTCTAGCGGGAGCAAGGGAGCAGTACTTC. J is TRBJ2-7 and V is TRBV20-1; 10 bases are shared with TRBD2. V lost 3 bases, J lost 7 bases, and 6 bases stayed unmatched. CDR1 and CDR2 from the germline V gene are DFQATT and SNEGSKA (reference sequence). The CDR3 totals 13 residues.

The chain recombines TRBV3-1 (or the pseudogene TRBV3-2) with TRBJ1-1, with D possibly matching TRBD1 (6 bases). The V gene's germline CDR1 is LGHDT and CDR2 YNNKEL (reference sequence). The CDR3 loop spans 14 amino acids. The V end lost 2 bases, the J end lost 5 bases, and 12 bases lay between the germline ends. The CDR3 loop is CASSQIQGETEAFF. The DNA for the CDR3 is TGTGCCAGCAGCCAAATACAGGGAGAAACTGAAGCTTTCTTT.